This TCR beta chain was sequenced in a study of cytomegalovirus exposure and HLA in healthy donors. V shed 1 base, J shed 7 bases, and the junction held 10 bases outside the gene matches. Germline V lookup: CDR1 MGHRA, CDR2 YSYEKL. This CDR3 region has 17 residues. The study ran its PCR with 60 Vbeta and 13 Jbeta primers. TCRdb keeps only in-frame clones here, not all; method: immunoSEQ multiplex PCR. The profile shows 130,000 to 150,000 clones, roughly 80% of them singletons. The chain uses TRBV4-1 and TRBJ1-6; 7 bases line up with TRBD1. The sample was PBMCs. The sequence was obtained from a woman between 40 and 55 years old in good health and CMV-seronegative. As DNA, the CDR3 is TGCGCCAGCAGCCAAGTCCTCAGACAGGGCCGAAATTCACCCCTCCACTTT. Amino acids: CASSQVLRQGRNSPLHF.